This T cell receptor beta chain was identified in a study of T cell repertoires in cytomegalovirus infection. Study overall: Carrying CMV and the relevant HLA type showed in public TCR beta signatures.

Germline lookup yields CDR1 SGHVS and CDR2 FNYEAQ. The length of the CDR3 is 12 residues. Only a few counts were recorded for this clonotype. Antigen specificity is unknown. A read error may account for a junction end that differs from germline. Using its own MiXCR run on the reads, TCRdb lists one record per CDR3 protein. The profile shows about 27,000 distinct CDR3 sequences, about 19% of them singletons. Sequenced here: CD8+ T cells from cultured PBMCs, sampled from culture after CMV antigen stimulation. This receptor was identified in a human donor in good health (CMV status not recorded). Some clones in this sample may be carry-over from other donors' samples. V and J are TRBV7-6 and TRBJ2-5; perhaps TRBD2 as D (6 bases). The chain's CDR3 is CATSGFQETQYF. The CDR3 region has the DNA TGTGCCACCAGCGGGTTCCAAGAGACCCAGTACTTC.